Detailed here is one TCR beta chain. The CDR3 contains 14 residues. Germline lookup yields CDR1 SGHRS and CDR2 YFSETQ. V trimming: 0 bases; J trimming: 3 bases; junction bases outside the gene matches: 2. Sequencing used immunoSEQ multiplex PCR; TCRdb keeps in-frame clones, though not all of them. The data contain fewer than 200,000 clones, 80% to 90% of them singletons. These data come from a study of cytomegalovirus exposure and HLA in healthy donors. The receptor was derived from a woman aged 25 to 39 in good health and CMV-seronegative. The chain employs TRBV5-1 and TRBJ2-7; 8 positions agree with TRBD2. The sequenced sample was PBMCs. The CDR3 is CASSLGSGDYEQYF. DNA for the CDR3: TGCGCCAGCAGCTTGGGTAGCGGGGACTACGAGCAGTACTTC.